Listed below are T cell receptor beta chains from one sample, sequenced in a study of human T cells and chemical hapten exposure. TCRdb recomputed calls from the RACE reads with MiXCR, one row per CDR3 protein. The sample records 95,000 to 100,000 distinct CDR3 sequences, approximately 10% being singletons. The specimen was whole blood, collected in connection with sensitization to the hapten diphenylcyclopropenone (DPC). The source of these receptors is a woman aged 55 to 70 with alopecia areata. Some clones in this sample may be carry-over from other donors' samples. CDR3s include the opening cysteine and the closing phenylalanine or tryptophan. A D gene is named only where the DNA matches it firmly. Some rows have no size entry. The others give once, few or many, or a class for an expanded clone.

CDR3nt,CDR3aa,j_gene,len,abundance,v_gene,d_gene
TGTGCCAGCTCACCGCGACCCCCTGGGACGGACGGGGCTGGTGAGCAGTTCTTC,CASSPRPPGTDGAGEQFF,TRBJ2-1,18,many,TRBV18,-
TGTGCCAGCAGCCCAAGCAGGGGCCTTGGCACTGAAGCTTTCTTT,CASSPSRGLGTEAFF,TRBJ1-1,15,many,TRBV11-2,-
TGTGCCAGCAGGAATGCAGGACAGTTCTTC,CASRNAGQFF,TRBJ2-1,10,many,TRBV2,-
TGTGCCATCAGTGAGTCCCTAGCGGGGGGCCGCGGTGGGAACATTCAGTACTTC,CAISESLAGGRGGNIQYF,TRBJ2-4,18,few,TRBV10-3,TRBD2
TGTGCCGCGGCGACAGGGCCTAATGAAAAACTGTTTTTT,CAAATGPNEKLFF,TRBJ1-4,13,few,TRBV10-3,TRBD1
TGCAGCGTTGAGAGCGGGGGGGGCGGAGAGACCCAGTACTTC,CSVESGGGGETQYF,TRBJ2-5,14,many,TRBV29-1,TRBD2
TGTGCTAGTGGTTTGGTACAGGGGGGCATCGGTAGGGCTTTCTTT,CASGLVQGGIGRAFF,TRBJ1-1,15,many,TRBV12-5,TRBD1
TGTGCCAGCATCGTGGACAGGGAGCAAGAGACCCAGTACTTC,CASIVDREQETQYF,TRBJ2-5,14,-,TRBV5-5,TRBD1
TGTGCCAGCAGCTATATGTCAGGGGCCAATCAGCCCCAGCATTTT,CASSYMSGANQPQHF,TRBJ1-5,15,many,TRBV7-6,-
TGCAGCGTTGAAGGCAGAATGGGGGCATCGACTAACTATGGCTACACCTTC,CSVEGRMGASTNYGYTF,TRBJ1-2,17,many,TRBV29-1,-
TGTGCCAGCAGCCCACAGGTCCCGAACACTGAAGCTTTCTTT,CASSPQVPNTEAFF,TRBJ1-1,14,many,TRBV5-6,-
TGCAGCGTTGCGGGTACAGGGGACAGCACAGATACGCAGTATTTT,CSVAGTGDSTDTQYF,TRBJ2-3,15,-,TRBV29-1,TRBD1
TGTGCCAGCAGACTGGGGTTTCAGAACGAGCAGTACTTC,CASRLGFQNEQYF,TRBJ2-7,13,many,TRBV27,-
TGTGCCAGCAGTCCCTCGTCCACAAACTCCTACGAGCAGTACTTC,CASSPSSTNSYEQYF,TRBJ2-7,15,few,TRBV27,-
TGTGCCAGCAGCTTAGGCTTCGCAACCAACTATGGCTACACCTTC,CASSLGFATNYGYTF,TRBJ1-2,15,many,TRBV7-2,-
TGCGCCAGCAGGGCTGGGACAGATGGCGGCTACACCTTC,CASRAGTDGGYTF,TRBJ1-2,13,few,TRBV5-1,TRBD1
TGTGCCATCAGTGAGTCACTTCGTGCAACAGATACGCAGTATTTT,CAISESLRATDTQYF,TRBJ2-3,15,few,TRBV10-3,-
TGCGCCAGCAGTGAGGGTGTGGTGGCACCCCTCCACTTT,CASSEGVVAPLHF,TRBJ1-6,13,many,TRBV10-1,-
TGTGCCAGCAGACCGGGGGGGGCCAAGACCCAGTACTTC,CASRPGGAKTQYF,TRBJ2-5,13,many,TRBV12-3/TRBV12-4,TRBD2
TGTGCCAGCAGCCCAGGGTTGGGGACTGATACCTACGAGCAGTACTTC,CASSPGLGTDTYEQYF,TRBJ2-7,16,few,TRBV14,-
TGTGCCAGCAGCCAAGATGAACGCCCCTACAATGAGCAGTTCTTC,CASSQDERPYNEQFF,TRBJ2-1,15,-,TRBV3-1,-
TGTGCCAGCAGCTTGACAGCGGAACCCAGGGATACGCAGTATTTT,CASSLTAEPRDTQYF,TRBJ2-3,15,-,TRBV11-2,-
TGTGCCAGCAGCCCCGCCGGGGGGGGGGACAATTCACCCCTCCACTTT,CASSPAGGGDNSPLHF,TRBJ1-6,16,-,TRBV7-9,-
TGTGCCAGCAGCCGAGCAGGACAGTCCTATGGCTACACCTTC,CASSRAGQSYGYTF,TRBJ1-2,14,few,TRBV3-1,-
TGTGCCAGCAGCCCCGACTTCGACAGGGTTGATGGCTACACCTTC,CASSPDFDRVDGYTF,TRBJ1-2,15,-,TRBV5-6,TRBD1
TGTGCCAGTAGTATGTTTAGGGGTACGCATCAGCCCCAGCATTTT,CASSMFRGTHQPQHF,TRBJ1-5,15,-,TRBV19,-
TGTGCCTCCAGGGGGGAACGGGACGAGCAGTACTTC,CASRGERDEQYF,TRBJ2-7,12,-,TRBV30,-
TGCAGCGTTCAACAGGGGGCGAACACTGAAGCTTTCTTT,CSVQQGANTEAFF,TRBJ1-1,13,-,TRBV29-1,TRBD1
TGTGCCAGCAGCTCAATACTTAGCGGGGGCTTCACAGATACGCAGTATTTT,CASSSILSGGFTDTQYF,TRBJ2-3,17,few,TRBV11-2,TRBD2
TGTGCCAGCAGTATAACCGGGGACCGTTTCTTCTTC,CASSITGDRFFF,TRBJ2-1,12,-,TRBV6-2/TRBV6-3,-
TGCGCCAGCAGCTTGGAATCCCGAGCGGATAATTCACCCCTCCACTTT,CASSLESRADNSPLHF,TRBJ1-6,16,-,TRBV5-1,-
TGCGCCAGCAGCCTGGAGGGTCGGAGTCGCACAGATACGCAGTATTTT,CASSLEGRSRTDTQYF,TRBJ2-3,16,-,TRBV5-1,-
TGTGCCAGCAGTTACGATTACAGCCCAGGGGCCAACGTCCTGACTTTC,CASSYDYSPGANVLTF,TRBJ2-6,16,-,TRBV6-5,-
TGTGCCAGTAGTACAGAATTTGGGTATGGCTACACCTTC,CASSTEFGYGYTF,TRBJ1-2,13,many,TRBV19,-
TGTGCCAGCAGTTTCCGACTGTCGGTCGCTGAAGCTTTCTTT,CASSFRLSVAEAFF,TRBJ1-1,14,-,TRBV2,-
TGTGCCAGTAGTATTGTGTTCGGACAGCTGTTCTCTGGGGCCAACGTCCTGACTTTC,CASSIVFGQLFSGANVLTF,TRBJ2-6,19,many,TRBV19,-
TGTGCCAGCAGCTTGGGTAGTCTAGGCTTGCACACTGAAGCTTTCTTT,CASSLGSLGLHTEAFF,TRBJ1-1,16,-,TRBV5-5,-
TGTGCCAGCAGCGCGCTTACTGATGACAGGGGGATTTACGAGCAGTACTTC,CASSALTDDRGIYEQYF,TRBJ2-7,17,few,TRBV9,TRBD1
TGCAGTGCGGTTAGGGTGGCACTGAGGGAGGGTCAGCCCCAGCATTTT,CSAVRVALREGQPQHF,TRBJ1-5,16,many,TRBV20-1,-
TGCAGCGTTGTGCGCCTCGGCGATACGCAGTATTTT,CSVVRLGDTQYF,TRBJ2-3,12,-,TRBV29-1,-
TGTGCCAGCAGTGAGAGACAGGGCGTCGTTGGCACTGAAGCTTTCTTT,CASSERQGVVGTEAFF,TRBJ1-1,16,few,TRBV6-1,TRBD1
TGTGCCAGCAGCATCTTAGCGAGCTCCTACAATGAGCAGTTCTTC,CASSILASSYNEQFF,TRBJ2-1,15,-,TRBV7-2,-
TGTGCCAGCAGTGAAGCCCGCAGGAGGGTGCAGTTCTTC,CASSEARRRVQFF,TRBJ2-1,13,many,TRBV2,-
TGTGCCAGCAGTGACCTGAACACTGAAGCTTTCTTT,CASSDLNTEAFF,TRBJ1-1,12,few,TRBV2,-